This T cell receptor (beta chain) originates from a study of blood T cell repertoires in COVID-19. Trimming took off 2 bases at V and 6 bases at J, with 11 bases between the two ends. CDR1 and CDR2 from the germline V gene are GTSNPN and SVGIG (reference sequence). This CDR3 is built from 13 residues. As handled by the study authors: For nucleated cells, counts were estimated from reference gene primer amplification. TCRdb keeps only in-frame clones here, not all; method: immunoSEQ multiplex PCR. D and trimming were read from the DNA, whereas the V and J calls and clone size are those reported in that table. The sample includes 450,000 to 500,000 clones, around 85% of them seen just once.

This receptor was obtained from a human donor in a cohort sampled during active COVID-19. Sequenced input: peripheral blood. The chain uses TRBV30 and TRBJ1-5; TRBD1 might be the D (5 bases). The CDR3 DNA sequence: TGTGCCTGGAGTCTCGGGGGAGCTCAGCCCCAGCATTTT. Encoded protein: CAWSLGGAQPQHF.